The next 29 T cell receptor beta chains were all read from a single sample in a study of blood T cell repertoires in COVID-19 (dated by TCRdb to 2020 to 2021). The library was obtained by the immunoSEQ multiplex PCR assay. TCRdb retrieved this table from immuneACCESS and kept in-frame rearrangements only. Not all clones are present; in checked studies, unresolved V genes account for under half, and no reason is known for the remainder. For this sample there are about 360,000 clones; around 87% appear just once. Of the sample, 1.3% falls within the top ten clones. Sequenced: PBMCs or T cells enriched from blood (not recorded which). The receptors were gathered from a man aged 25-40 years who had recovered from COVID-19.

CDR3 nucleotides: TGTGCCAGCAGCCAAGGTACAGGGTTGAACACTGAAGCTTTCTTT. As protein: CASSQGTGLNTEAFF. V gene TRBV3-1 (or the pseudogene TRBV3-2) combines with J gene TRBJ1-1; a possible D gene is TRBD1 (6 bases). This CDR3 has 15 residues. CDR1 and CDR2 (germline): LGHDT, YNNKEL (reference sequence). V lost 1 base to trimming and J lost 0 bases, with 9 bases between them.

This rearrangement joins TRBV30 to TRBJ1-2, with TRBD1 matching 12 bases. The V gene end was trimmed by 7 bases and the J gene end by 8 bases; junction bases not matched to a gene: 5. The CDR3 is 12 residues long. Germline-derived CDR1 and CDR2 are GTSNPN and SVGIG (reference sequence). The CDR3 loop reads CALGQGAQGYTF. CDR3 coding DNA: TGTGCCTTGGGACAGGGGGCGCAGGGCTACACCTTC.

The chain employs TRBV7-2 and TRBJ1-1; no firm D call. The germline V gene encodes CDR1 SGHTA and CDR2 FQGNSA. Trimming took off 4 bases at V and 6 bases at J, with 24 bases between the two ends. The CDR3 is made up of 17 amino acids. As DNA, the CDR3 is TGTGCCAGCAGCTCCGGGTACTACACCGGATTTTCGGCTGAAGCTTTCTTT. This sequence encodes CASSSGYYTGFSAEAFF.

The chain recombines TRBV27 with TRBJ2-7; 14 bases align to TRBD2. The CDR3 runs 18 residues. The germline V gene has CDR1 MNHEY and CDR2 SMNVEV (reference sequence). V shed 6 bases, J shed 0 bases, and the junction held 10 bases outside the gene matches. The DNA of the CDR3 is TGTGCCAGCAGATCCCGCGGGACTAGCGGGGGCCACTCCTACGAGCAGTACTTC. Residues: CASRSRGTSGGHSYEQYF.

The rearrangement links TRBV19 to TRBJ1-1, with D possibly matching TRBD1 (5 bases). Germline assignment: CDR1 LNHDA and CDR2 SQIVND (reference sequence). Trimming took off 8 bases at V and 2 bases at J, with 12 bases between the two ends. The CDR3 totals 13 residues. The CDR3, as DNA: TGTGCCAGTGCCACTCAGGGAAACACTGAAGCTTTCTTT. As protein: CASATQGNTEAFF.

The chain employs TRBV3-1 (or the pseudogene TRBV3-2) and TRBJ1-2; D unclear. Germline CDR1 and CDR2: LGHDT and YNNKEL (reference sequence). The V and J ends lost 1 base and 8 bases respectively, with 14 bases between them. CDR3 length: 14 residues. Here the CDR3 reads CASSQVDLAGGYTF. Here the CDR3 DNA reads TGTGCCAGCAGCCAAGTGGACCTGGCGGGGGGCTACACCTTC.

This chain uses TRBV7-3 with TRBJ1-3; possible D gene TRBD1, 5 bases. The CDR3 is made up of 13 amino acids. Germline-derived CDR1 and CDR2 are SGHTA and FQGTGA. The germline V and J ends were trimmed by 6 bases and 7 bases, with 13 bases remaining between them. The CDR3 here is CASRPGGGNTIYF. In DNA form, the CDR3 reads TGTGCCAGCAGGCCCGGCGGGGGTAACACCATATATTTT.

CDR3 DNA: TGTGCCAGTAGTACTAGCGGCGTGGGGACCGGGGAGCTGTTTTTT. Translating gives CASSTSGVGTGELFF. The chain couples TRBV19 to TRBJ2-2; 7 bases agree with TRBD2. J gave up 5 bases and V 4 bases, and 7 bases lay outside the gene matches. The CDR3 totals 15 residues. Germline V gene sequence: CDR1 LNHDA, CDR2 SQIVND (reference sequence). Full variable domain (missing parts from reference TRBV19 and TRBJ2-2): DGGITQSPKYLFRKEGQNVTLSCEQNLNHDAMYWYRQDPGQGLRLIYYSQIVNDFQKGDIAEGYSVSREKKESFPLTVTSAQKNPTAFYLCASSTSGVGTGELFFGEGSRLTVL.

V is TRBV6-5 and J is TRBJ1-1; D gene uncertain. V lost 7 bases to trimming and J lost 5 bases, with 17 bases between them. The CDR3 runs to 14 residues. Germline values: CDR1 MNHEY, CDR2 SVGAGI. Here the CDR3 DNA reads TGTGCCAGCACCCCCGGTCTGCCGGTAACTGAAGCTTTCTTT. This codes for CASTPGLPVTEAFF.

The chain recombines TRBV12-5 with TRBJ2-3; D may be TRBD1 (6 bases). V was clipped by 2 bases and J by 2 bases, with 14 bases between them. CDR1 LGHNT and CDR2 FRNRAP come from the germline V gene. There are 16 residues in the CDR3. The CDR3 sequence is CASGLLGQFFTDTQYF. CDR3 sequence (DNA): TGTGCTAGTGGTTTGCTAGGACAGTTTTTCACAGATACGCAGTATTTT.

The rearrangement uses TRBV3-1 (or the pseudogene TRBV3-2) and TRBJ2-2; TRBD1 agrees at 7 bases. The length of the CDR3 is 20 residues. Germline V gives CDR1 LGHDT, CDR2 YNNKEL (reference sequence). The trim removed 3 bases at V and 2 bases at J, leaving 18 bases unmatched. The CDR3 spells CASSHLRSRPGTANTGELFF. The CDR3 DNA is TGTGCCAGCAGCCACCTCAGGAGCCGTCCCGGGACAGCTAACACCGGGGAGCTGTTTTTT.

The chain joins TRBV14 to TRBJ2-3; maybe TRBD1 (5 bases). CDR1 is SGHDN, CDR2 FVKESK, per germline. Trimming cost V 1 base and J 1 base, with 12 bases left between them. The CDR3 is 16 residues long. The CDR3, as DNA: TGTGCCAGCAGCCAAGCTAGGGGCCTTCGCACAGATACGCAGTATTTT. Its translation is CASSQARGLRTDTQYF.

The CDR3: CASKVELRAEQFF. CDR3 in DNA: TGTGCCAGCAAAGTGGAATTGAGGGCTGAGCAGTTCTTC. The V call is TRBV2, the J call TRBJ2-1, with D perhaps TRBD2 (5 bases). CDR1 is SNHLY and CDR2 is FYNNEI in the germline V gene. This CDR3 region has 13 residues. V was cut by 7 bases and J by 9 bases, with 16 bases left in between. The full variable domain, its missing parts supplied by reference TRBV2 and TRBJ2-1, is EPEVTQTPSHQVTQMGQEVILRCVPISNHLYFYWYRQILGQKVEFLVSFYNNEISEKSEIFDDQFSVERPDGSNFTLKIRSTKLEDSAMYFCASKVELRAEQFFGPGTRLTVL.

This clone was seen only a few times. This CDR3 is also generated by other DNA sequences in the sample. The V and J genes are TRBV7-2 and TRBJ2-5; D may be TRBD2 (5 bases). Per germline, CDR1 SGHTA and CDR2 FQGNSA. CDR3 length: 13 residues. V lost 1 base and J 5 bases, leaving 8 bases between the germline ends. CDR3 nucleotides: TGTGCCAGCAGCTTAGGGGAGAGGGAGACCCAGTACTTC. Its protein is CASSLGERETQYF. The full variable domain, rest sourced from reference TRBV7-2 and TRBJ2-5, is GAGVSQSPSNKVTEKGKDVELRCDPISGHTALYWYRQSLGQGLEFLIYFQGNSAPDKSGLPSDRFSAERTGGSVSTLTIQRTQQEDSAVYLCASSLGERETQYFGPGTRLLVL.

V is TRBV3-1 (or the pseudogene TRBV3-2) and J is TRBJ2-5; 14 nucleotides align to TRBD2. This CDR3 comprises 17 residues. Germline V CDR1 and CDR2: LGHDT, YNNKEL (reference sequence). V was pared by 0 bases and J by 6 bases, with 6 bases of the junction left unmatched. This chain's CDR3 is CASSQEGTSGGPKTQYF. The CDR3 region has the DNA TGTGCCAGCAGCCAAGAAGGGACTAGCGGGGGTCCAAAGACCCAGTACTTC.

Only a few counts were recorded for this clone. This chain joins TRBV9 and TRBJ1-1; 9 bases are shared with TRBD1. In germline, CDR1 is SGDLS, CDR2 YYNGEE. This CDR3 has 14 residues. Trimming took 3 bases from V and 2 from J; bases not matched to a gene: 2. CDR3 DNA: TGTGCCAGCAGCGAAACAGGGGGCAACACTGAAGCTTTCTTT. The encoded protein is CASSETGGNTEAFF.

This chain uses TRBV20-1 with TRBJ2-1, with D possibly matching TRBD1 (5 bases). The CDR3 runs to 11 residues. CDR1 DFQATT and CDR2 SNEGSKA come from the germline V gene (reference sequence). Trimming cost V 6 bases and J 12 bases, with 15 bases left between them. CDR3 nucleotide sequence: TGCAGTGCCCGGCCCAGGGTAACGCAGTTCTTC. This sequence encodes CSARPRVTQFF.

The V gene is TRBV7-6, the J gene TRBJ2-2, with no clear D. There are 14 residues in the CDR3. Between the trimmed V and J ends, which lost 3 bases and 5 bases, there was a span of 10 bases. Germline-derived CDR1 and CDR2 are SGHVS and FNYEAQ. CDR3 sequence reads: CASSFNRVTGELFF. The CDR3 DNA is TGTGCCAGCAGCTTTAATCGGGTAACCGGGGAGCTGTTTTTT.

V is TRBV18 and J is TRBJ1-2, with 9 bases aligning to TRBD1. The CDR3 consists of 16 residues. Germline CDR1 KGHSH, CDR2 LQKENI. J lost 4 bases, V lost 6 bases, and 12 bases had no gene match. CDR3 residues: CASSPPGQGFGYGYTF. The DNA for the CDR3 is TGTGCCAGCTCGCCTCCGGGACAGGGTTTCGGCTATGGCTACACCTTC.

V is TRBV6-2 or TRBV6-3 and J is TRBJ1-1, with D hard to call. The length of the CDR3 is 14 residues. Germline lookup yields CDR1 MNHEY and CDR2 SVGEGT. V lost 2 bases, J lost 1 base, and 8 bases lay in between. CDR3 DNA: TGTGCCAGCAGTTACGGAGGCACGAACACTGAAGCTTTCTTT. Its protein is CASSYGGTNTEAFF.

The CDR3 reads CASSERKYMNTEAFF. The CDR3 DNA reads TGTGCCAGTAGTGAAAGAAAGTACATGAACACTGAAGCTTTCTTT. This rearrangement joins TRBV19 to TRBJ1-1; D unresolved. V lost 5 bases and J lost 0, with 13 bases in between. The CDR3 contains 15 residues. The germline CDR1 and CDR2 sequences are LNHDA and SQIVND (reference sequence). Looking up the rest from reference TRBV19 and TRBJ1-1 gives the full variable domain: DGGITQSPKYLFRKEGQNVTLSCEQNLNHDAMYWYRQDPGQGLRLIYYSQIVNDFQKGDIAEGYSVSREKKESFPLTVTSAQKNPTAFYLCASSERKYMNTEAFFGQGTRLTVV.

This chain links TRBV2 with TRBJ1-5; no clear D. This CDR3 spans 15 amino acids. V was trimmed by 6 bases and J by 4 bases, leaving 16 bases between them. Germline V lookup: CDR1 SNHLY, CDR2 FYNNEI. The CDR3 loop reads CASSPDAELNQPQHF. CDR3 coding DNA: TGTGCCAGCAGCCCCGACGCGGAATTAAATCAGCCCCAGCATTTT. The complete variable domain, with remaining parts taken from reference TRBV2 and TRBJ1-5, reads EPEVTQTPSHQVTQMGQEVILRCVPISNHLYFYWYRQILGQKVEFLVSFYNNEISEKSEIFDDQFSVERPDGSNFTLKIRSTKLEDSAMYFCASSPDAELNQPQHFGDGTRLSIL.

The rearrangement uses TRBV4-1 and TRBJ2-1; 12 bases map to TRBD2. The V gene end was trimmed by 6 bases and the J gene end by 1 base; junction bases not matched to a gene: 1. The CDR3 has 15 residues. Germline-derived CDR1 and CDR2 are MGHRA and YSYEKL. The CDR3 loop reads CASSTSGGSYNEQFF. DNA of the CDR3: TGCGCCAGCAGTACTAGCGGGGGGTCCTACAATGAGCAGTTCTTC.

This clone was observed a handful of times. This specimen includes other DNA sequences encoding the same CDR3. V usage is TRBV18 and J usage is TRBJ1-2; 7 bases are shared with TRBD1. V lost 3 bases to trimming and J lost 5 bases; unmatched junction nucleotides: 6. The CDR3 is 14 residues long. Germline CDR1 and CDR2: KGHSH and LQKENI. The CDR3 region has the DNA TGTGCCAGCTCACCGGGACAGTCTCTATATGGCTACACCTTC. Translation: CASSPGQSLYGYTF.

The V and J genes are TRBV5-6 and TRBJ2-1, with 7 bases fitting TRBD1. Germline V CDR1 and CDR2: SGHDT, YYEEEE. CDR3 length equals 12 residues. J was trimmed by 16 bases and V by 0 bases; bases with no gene match: 7. The CDR3 spells CASSLGGQPHFF. In DNA form, the CDR3 reads TGTGCCAGCAGCTTGGGGGGACAGCCACATTTCTTC.

This clone has just a few counts. The V gene is TRBV7-9, the J gene TRBJ1-4, with 9 bases fitting TRBD1. J lost 0 bases, V lost 5 bases, and 16 bases had no gene match. CDR3 size: 20 residues. Germline V gives CDR1 SEHNR, CDR2 FQNEAQ (reference sequence). CDR3 in DNA: TGTGCCAGCAGCACCCAGCCCGGACAGGGGACCATTCCAACTAATGAAAAACTGTTTTTT. It encodes CASSTQPGQGTIPTNEKLFF.

The chain combines TRBV11-3 with TRBJ2-5; 11 bases match TRBD1. CDR3 size: 17 residues. Germline CDR1 SGHNT, CDR2 YENEEA. The J segment lost 2 bases and the V segment lost 4 bases, leaving 9 bases of the junction unmatched. This CDR3 reads CASSSSRDRGGQETQYF. The CDR3 DNA reads TGTGCCAGCAGCTCGTCCCGGGACAGGGGGGGACAAGAGACCCAGTACTTC.

This sequence joins TRBV6-5 and TRBJ2-3, with TRBD2 as a possible D gene (6 bases). V shed 2 bases and J shed 1 base, with 13 bases lying between them. There are 16 residues in the CDR3. Looked up from germline, CDR1 is MNHEY and CDR2 is SVGAGI. The chain's CDR3 is CASSYAAGLGTDTQYF. The CDR3, as DNA: TGTGCCAGCAGTTACGCCGCGGGACTCGGCACAGATACGCAGTATTTT.

The chain is built from TRBV9 and TRBJ1-1, with D hard to call. The CDR3 has 13 residues. Germline loops: CDR1 SGDLS, CDR2 YYNGEE. V lost 3 bases and J 5 bases, leaving 11 bases between the germline ends. The CDR3 loop reads CASSAGIKTEAFF. CDR3 in DNA: TGTGCCAGCAGCGCAGGTATAAAGACTGAAGCTTTCTTT.